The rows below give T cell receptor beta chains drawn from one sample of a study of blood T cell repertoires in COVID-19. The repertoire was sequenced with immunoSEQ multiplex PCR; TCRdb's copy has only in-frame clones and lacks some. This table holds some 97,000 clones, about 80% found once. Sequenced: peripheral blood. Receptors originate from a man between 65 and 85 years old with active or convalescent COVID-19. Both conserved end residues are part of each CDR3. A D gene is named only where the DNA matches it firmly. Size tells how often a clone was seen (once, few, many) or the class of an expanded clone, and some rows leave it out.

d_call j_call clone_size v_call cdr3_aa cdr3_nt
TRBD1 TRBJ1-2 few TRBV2 CASRGQGADYGYTF TGTGCCAGCAGGGGTCAGGGGGCAGACTATGGCTACACCTTC
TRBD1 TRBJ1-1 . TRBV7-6 CASSRDRVSEAFF TGTGCCAGCAGCCGGGACAGGGTGTCTGAAGCTTTCTTT
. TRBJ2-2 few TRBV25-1 CASSDPQVTGELFF TGTGCCAGCAGCGACCCCCAGGTCACCGGGGAGCTGTTTTTT
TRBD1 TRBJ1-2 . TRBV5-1 CASSWGQGSNYGYTF TGCGCCAGCAGCTGGGGACAGGGGTCTAACTATGGCTACACCTTC
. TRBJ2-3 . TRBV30 CACNLGVTQYF TGTGCCTGTAACCTCGGTGTTACGCAGTATTTT
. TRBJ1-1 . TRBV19 CASSIGRAEAFF TGTGCCAGTAGTATAGGGAGGGCTGAAGCTTTCTTT
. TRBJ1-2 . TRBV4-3 CASSPRGSLGVYGYTF TGCGCCAGCAGCCCCCGGGGGAGCCTGGGGGTTTATGGCTACACCTTC
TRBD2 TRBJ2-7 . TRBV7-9 CASFPAGLADHYEQYF TGTGCCAGCTTCCCCGCCGGACTAGCGGACCACTACGAGCAGTACTTC
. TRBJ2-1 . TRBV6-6 CATDSGANEQFF TGTGCCACGGACAGCGGGGCGAATGAGCAGTTCTTC
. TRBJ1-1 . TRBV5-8 CASHPDGGRTEAFF TGTGCCAGCCACCCCGACGGGGGGCGAACTGAAGCTTTCTTT
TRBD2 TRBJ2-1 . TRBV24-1 CATSDYGTSGRNEQFF TGTGCCACCAGTGATTACGGGACTAGCGGGAGGAATGAGCAGTTCTTC
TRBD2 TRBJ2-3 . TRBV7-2 CASSLVAGGSDTQYF TGTGCCAGCAGCTTAGTAGCGGGAGGGTCCGATACGCAGTATTTT
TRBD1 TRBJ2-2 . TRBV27 CASTQAGTDTGELFF TGTGCCAGCACCCAAGCCGGGACAGACACCGGGGAGCTGTTTTTT
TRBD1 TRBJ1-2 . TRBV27 CASSQGTGGFAWGYTF TGTGCCAGCAGTCAGGGGACAGGGGGTTTTGCTTGGGGCTACACCTTC
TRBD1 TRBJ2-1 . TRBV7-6 CASSSLGQGQYNEQFF TGTGCCAGCAGTTCTCTCGGACAGGGGCAATACAATGAGCAGTTCTTC
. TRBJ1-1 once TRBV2 CASRIATEAFF TGTGCCAGCCGCATAGCCACTGAAGCTTTCTTT
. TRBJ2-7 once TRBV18 CASSPSGTVAGQYF TGTGCCAGCTCACCTTCGGGGACAGTAGCGGGACAGTACTTC
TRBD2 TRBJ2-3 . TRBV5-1 CASSTTSASTDTQYF TGCGCCAGCAGCACTACTAGCGCTAGCACAGATACGCAGTATTTT
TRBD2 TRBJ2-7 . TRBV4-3 CASSQGLAGGPNEQYF TGCGCCAGCAGCCAAGGACTAGCGGGAGGGCCCAACGAGCAGTACTTC
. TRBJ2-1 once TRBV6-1 CASSYSYNEQFF TGTGCCAGCAGTTACTCCTACAATGAGCAGTTCTTC
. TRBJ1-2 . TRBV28 CASSFEPLYGYTF TGTGCCAGCAGTTTTGAGCCTCTCTATGGCTACACCTTC
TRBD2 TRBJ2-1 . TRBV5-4 CASSSTGTSGRQFF TGTGCCAGCAGCTCGACCGGGACTAGCGGAAGGCAGTTCTTC
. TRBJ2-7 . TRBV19 CASSQQAGGIYEQYF TGTGCCAGTTCTCAACAGGCCGGTGGGATTTACGAGCAGTACTTC
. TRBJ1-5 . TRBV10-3 CAISETGSNQPQHF TGTGCCATCAGTGAGACAGGGAGCAATCAGCCCCAGCATTTT
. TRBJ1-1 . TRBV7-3 CASSLQGSGTEAFF TGTGCCAGCAGCTTACAGGGGTCAGGGACTGAAGCTTTCTTT
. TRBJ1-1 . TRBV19 CASSAAIGGENTEAFF TGTGCCAGTAGTGCCGCTATTGGGGGCGAGAACACTGAAGCTTTCTTT
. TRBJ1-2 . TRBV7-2 CASSLAVRGYGYTF TGTGCCAGCAGCTTAGCGGTTCGGGGCTATGGCTACACCTTC
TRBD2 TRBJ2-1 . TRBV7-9 CASSVSGGYNEQFF TGTGCCAGCAGCGTTAGCGGGGGTTACAATGAGCAGTTCTTC
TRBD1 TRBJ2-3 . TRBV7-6 CASSLQHRGGDTQYF TGTGCCAGCAGCTTGCAGCACAGGGGTGGAGATACGCAGTATTTT
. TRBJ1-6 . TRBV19 CASSPRTGDNSPLHF TGTGCCAGTAGTCCCCGGACGGGAGATAATTCACCCCTCCACTTT
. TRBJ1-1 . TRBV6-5 CATLVRGGLNTEAFF TGTGCCACCCTAGTTAGGGGAGGGCTGAACACTGAAGCTTTCTTT
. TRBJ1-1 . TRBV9 CASSPHGRGAGTEAFF TGTGCCAGCAGCCCTCATGGAAGGGGCGCTGGCACTGAAGCTTTCTTT